The rows below give T cell receptor beta chains drawn from one sample of a study of blood T cell repertoires in COVID-19. Clones were read by immunoSEQ multiplex PCR, and TCRdb kept only the in-frame ones, dropping some. The sample has 380,000 or so clones, 75% to 90% seen once. The specimen sequenced was peripheral blood. The receptors shown here come from a woman aged 55-75 years with COVID-19, enrolled during active disease. CDR3s include the opening cysteine and the closing phenylalanine or tryptophan. The order of the fields is D gene, V gene, clone size, J gene, CDR3 protein, CDR3 DNA. D genes are given only for firm matches. Size is stated for part of the rows, as once, few or many counts, or as a class when the clone is expanded.

TRBD2	TRBV5-1	-	TRBJ2-5	CASSGSGGTQETQYF	TGCGCCAGCAGTGGTAGCGGGGGAACTCAAGAGACCCAGTACTTC
-	TRBV9	-	TRBJ1-6	CASSPPPGGLNSPLHF	TGTGCCAGCAGCCCCCCCCCGGGCGGACTTAATTCACCCCTCCACTTT
-	TRBV15	-	TRBJ2-7	CATSRDRGGDEQYF	TGTGCCACCAGCAGAGATAGGGGGGGAGACGAGCAGTACTTC
TRBD1	TRBV19	-	TRBJ1-1	CASSLGTGSIFF	TGTGCCAGTAGTCTGGGGACAGGGTCCATTTTCTTT
-	TRBV30	-	TRBJ2-1	CAWSDRLWRGPAGEQFF	TGTGCCTGGAGTGACCGCCTCTGGCGGGGGCCGGCAGGTGAGCAGTTCTTC
-	TRBV27	-	TRBJ1-1	CASSFYENTEAFF	TGTGCCAGCAGTTTCTACGAGAACACTGAAGCTTTCTTT
-	TRBV7-2	-	TRBJ1-2	CASSPTAWEGYTF	TGTGCCAGCAGCCCCACGGCTTGGGAGGGCTACACCTTC
-	TRBV7-3	-	TRBJ2-3	CASSLAGPGTDTQYF	TGTGCCAGCAGCTTAGCGGGGCCTGGCACAGATACGCAGTATTTT
-	TRBV6-5	-	TRBJ1-2	CASSYMWQAAQGGYTF	TGTGCCAGCAGTTACATGTGGCAGGCTGCTCAGGGTGGCTACACCTTC
-	TRBV5-6	-	TRBJ1-1	CASSLETGITEAFF	TGTGCCAGCAGCTTGGAGACAGGTATAACTGAAGCTTTCTTT
TRBD1	TRBV3-1/TRBV3-2	-	TRBJ2-2	CASSQDWTGTNTGELFF	TGTGCCAGCAGCCAAGATTGGACAGGGACGAACACCGGGGAGCTGTTTTTT
-	TRBV4-1	-	TRBJ2-7	CASSQGDKESYEQYF	TGCGCCAGCAGCCAAGGGGACAAGGAGTCCTACGAGCAGTACTTC
TRBD1	TRBV30	-	TRBJ1-5	CAWSTTGDGNQPQHF	TGTGCCTGGAGTACAACAGGGGACGGCAATCAGCCCCAGCATTTT
TRBD2	TRBV4-2	-	TRBJ2-3	CASSQASGGPTGDTQYF	TGTGCCAGCAGCCAAGCTAGCGGGGGGCCGACCGGAGATACGCAGTATTTT
-	TRBV29-1	-	TRBJ2-5	CSVATRGQGRETQYF	TGCAGCGTCGCTACTAGGGGGCAGGGGAGGGAGACCCAGTACTTC
-	TRBV7-2	-	TRBJ1-1	CASSLSPGGTEAFF	TGTGCCAGCAGCTTATCTCCCGGGGGCACTGAAGCTTTCTTT
-	TRBV2	-	TRBJ1-2	CASSERGDHYGYTF	TGTGCCAGCAGTGAACGGGGGGACCACTATGGCTACACCTTC
TRBD1	TRBV11-2	-	TRBJ1-1	CASTAPDRGEAFF	TGTGCCAGCACCGCCCCCGACAGGGGGGAAGCTTTCTTT
TRBD1	TRBV7-9	many	TRBJ2-2	CASSPRDRGRTGELFF	TGTGCCAGCAGCCCCCGGGACAGGGGGCGAACCGGGGAGCTGTTTTTT
TRBD2	TRBV5-4	-	TRBJ2-7	CASSPLTSGETEQYF	TGTGCCAGCAGCCCCCTGACTAGCGGGGAAACGGAGCAGTACTTC
-	TRBV18	-	TRBJ1-6	CASSPIPGNSPLHF	TGTGCCAGCTCACCAATTCCGGGGAACTCACCCCTCCACTTT
-	TRBV19	-	TRBJ2-7	CASRGSSSYEQYF	TGTGCCAGTAGAGGGAGTAGCTCCTACGAGCAGTACTTC
TRBD1	TRBV5-6	-	TRBJ1-2	CASSLRQGYGYTF	TGTGCCAGCAGCCTGCGACAGGGTTATGGCTACACCTTC
-	TRBV2	-	TRBJ2-2	CASRAPGELFF	TGTGCCAGCAGAGCGCCGGGGGAGCTGTTTTTT
-	TRBV7-2	-	TRBJ1-5	CASTKTGLNQPQHF	TGTGCCAGCACCAAGACAGGCCTGAATCAGCCCCAGCATTTT
TRBD1	TRBV5-1	-	TRBJ2-7	CASSLGTANSYEQYF	TGCGCCAGCAGCCTAGGGACAGCAAACTCCTACGAGCAGTACTTC
TRBD1	TRBV7-9	-	TRBJ1-4	CASSFNRGDEKLFF	TGTGCCAGCAGCTTTAACAGGGGGGATGAAAAACTGTTTTTT
TRBD2	TRBV5-1	-	TRBJ2-1	CASSFTTLAGGTNEQFF	TGCGCCAGCAGCTTCACAACACTAGCGGGGGGGACCAATGAGCAGTTCTTC
TRBD2	TRBV27	-	TRBJ2-7	CASAPGGAGGVDPYEQYF	TGTGCCAGCGCCCCCGGTGGTGCCGGGGGGGTTGATCCCTACGAGCAGTACTTC
-	TRBV2	-	TRBJ2-5	CASSDPGHQVQETQYF	TGTGCCAGCAGTGACCCGGGACACCAGGTCCAAGAGACCCAGTACTTC
-	TRBV10-3	-	TRBJ1-3	CAISESQGNSGNTIYF	TGTGCCATCAGTGAGTCACAGGGCAACTCTGGAAACACCATATATTTT
-	TRBV18	-	TRBJ1-5	CASSPREGVSNQPQHF	TGTGCCAGCTCACCACGGGAGGGGGTGAGCAATCAGCCCCAGCATTTT
-	TRBV7-3	once	TRBJ2-1	CASSLSQGSFLFF	TGTGCCAGCAGCTTAAGTCAGGGGAGCTTCCTGTTCTTC
-	TRBV6-5	-	TRBJ1-5	CASSPDRGQPQHF	TGTGCCAGCAGCCCCGATCGGGGTCAGCCCCAGCATTTT
-	TRBV7-2	-	TRBJ2-5	CASSLQVVRETQYF	TGTGCCAGCAGCCTACAGGTAGTTCGAGAGACCCAGTACTTC
TRBD1	TRBV5-4	-	TRBJ2-7	CASSLRTGGEEQYF	TGTGCCAGCAGCCTAAGGACAGGGGGAGAGGAGCAGTACTTC
TRBD1	TRBV7-8	-	TRBJ2-2	CASSLRGRSGELFF	TGTGCCAGCAGCCTGAGGGGGCGGTCCGGGGAGCTGTTTTTT
-	TRBV6-5	once	TRBJ2-7	CASSPGQGNYEQYF	TGTGCCAGCAGTCCGGGACAAGGGAACTACGAGCAGTACTTC
TRBD1	TRBV10-3	-	TRBJ1-5	CAIKGQGTTGPQHF	TGTGCCATAAAGGGACAGGGGACCACAGGGCCCCAGCATTTT
-	TRBV11-3	-	TRBJ2-2	CASSREDRPTGELFF	TGTGCCAGCAGCCGGGAGGACAGACCCACCGGGGAGCTGTTTTTT
-	TRBV18	-	TRBJ1-4	CASSPGSEANEKLFF	TGTGCCAGCTCACCCGGGTCGGAAGCTAATGAAAAACTGTTTTTT
TRBD1	TRBV9	-	TRBJ2-1	CASSVEGARSNEQFF	TGTGCCAGCAGCGTAGAGGGGGCGCGTAGCAATGAGCAGTTCTTC
TRBD2	TRBV5-6	-	TRBJ2-1	CASSSPSGSSYNEQFF	TGTGCCAGCAGCTCGCCTAGCGGATCCTCCTACAATGAGCAGTTCTTC
-	TRBV7-6	-	TRBJ2-1	CASSLASGSSYNEQFF	TGTGCCAGCAGCTTAGCTAGCGGCAGCTCCTACAATGAGCAGTTCTTC
TRBD2	TRBV6-2/TRBV6-3	-	TRBJ2-3	CASSYSGLAGTATQYF	TGTGCCAGCAGTTACAGTGGACTAGCGGGAACAGCTACGCAGTATTTT
TRBD1	TRBV5-1	-	TRBJ2-1	CASSPWTGGSNSYNEQFF	TGCGCCAGCAGCCCGTGGACAGGGGGAAGTAATTCCTACAATGAGCAGTTCTTC
-	TRBV30	once	TRBJ1-1	CAWSGWARVMNTEAFF	TGTGCCTGGAGTGGATGGGCCAGGGTTATGAACACTGAAGCTTTCTTT
-	TRBV24-1	-	TRBJ2-7	CATSDRVGSYEQYF	TGTGCCACCAGTGATCGGGTCGGGAGTTACGAGCAGTACTTC
-	TRBV7-9	-	TRBJ2-5	CASSPPIRWTQYF	TGTGCCAGCAGCCCCCCCATACGGTGGACCCAGTACTTC
-	TRBV11-2	-	TRBJ1-3	CASSSSYDRNTIYF	TGTGCCAGCAGCTCATCCTACGACAGAAACACCATATATTTT
TRBD2	TRBV30	-	TRBJ2-3	CAWRLRGGLDTQYF	TGTGCCTGGAGATTGCGGGGGGGCCTTGATACGCAGTATTTT
-	TRBV20-1	many	TRBJ2-5	CSASTQETQYF	TGCAGTGCTAGCACACAAGAGACCCAGTACTTC
TRBD1	TRBV7-3	-	TRBJ2-6	CASSQGVSGANVLTF	TGTGCCAGCAGCCAGGGGGTCTCTGGGGCCAACGTCCTGACTTTC